These 2 T cell receptor beta chains originate from one sample sequenced in a study of cytomegalovirus exposure and HLA in healthy donors. The PCR was carried out with 60 Vbeta primers and 13 Jbeta primers. Using immunoSEQ multiplex PCR, the repertoire was profiled, and TCRdb retains in-frame clones only, with some absent. The profile shows about 120,000 clones, approximately 80% of them singletons. The sequencing input was PBMCs. The receptors derive from a human donor in good health.

J is TRBJ1-2 and V is TRBV28, with 7 bases lining up with TRBD1. The CDR3 extends over 15 amino acids. From germline, CDR1 is MDHEN and CDR2 SYDVKM. The V segment lost 4 bases and the J segment 1 base; nucleotides outside the gene matches: 6. Here the CDR3 reads CASSSLTGSNYGYTF. CDR3 DNA sequence: TGTGCCAGCAGTTCCCTGACAGGGAGTAACTATGGCTACACCTTC.

The genes are TRBV4-2 and TRBJ1-1, with no clear D. Germline CDR1 is LGHNA and CDR2 is YNFKEQ. CDR3 length equals 13 residues. Trimming shortened V by 2 bases and J by 7 bases, and 11 bases separated the two germline ends. In DNA form, the CDR3 reads TGTGCCAGCAGCCAATCTGGGCAACGTGAAGCTTTCTTT. This encodes CASSQSGQREAFF.